Detailed here is one T cell receptor beta chain. The entry originates in a study of blood T cell repertoires in COVID-19. CDR1 is MNHEY and CDR2 is SVGAGI in the germline V gene. V was clipped by 6 bases and J by 3 bases; unmatched bases: 6. This CDR3 has 14 amino acids. Original data processing: Counts of nucleated cells, estimated from reference gene primer amplification, were obtained. Assay: immunoSEQ multiplex PCR; the TCRdb copy retains only in-frame clones and omits some. V and J calls and clone size are those listed in that table; D and trimming were worked out from the DNA. The sample consists of some 38,000 clones, 80% to 90% of them appearing once.

This TCR derives from a man between 65 and 79 years old with acute or convalescent COVID-19. Sequencing was carried out using peripheral blood. This chain joins TRBV6-5 and TRBJ2-5; TRBD1 agrees at 8 bases. The CDR3 DNA is TGTGCCAGCAGCCTACAGGGGGAGGAAGAGACCCAGTACTTC. It encodes CASSLQGEEETQYF.